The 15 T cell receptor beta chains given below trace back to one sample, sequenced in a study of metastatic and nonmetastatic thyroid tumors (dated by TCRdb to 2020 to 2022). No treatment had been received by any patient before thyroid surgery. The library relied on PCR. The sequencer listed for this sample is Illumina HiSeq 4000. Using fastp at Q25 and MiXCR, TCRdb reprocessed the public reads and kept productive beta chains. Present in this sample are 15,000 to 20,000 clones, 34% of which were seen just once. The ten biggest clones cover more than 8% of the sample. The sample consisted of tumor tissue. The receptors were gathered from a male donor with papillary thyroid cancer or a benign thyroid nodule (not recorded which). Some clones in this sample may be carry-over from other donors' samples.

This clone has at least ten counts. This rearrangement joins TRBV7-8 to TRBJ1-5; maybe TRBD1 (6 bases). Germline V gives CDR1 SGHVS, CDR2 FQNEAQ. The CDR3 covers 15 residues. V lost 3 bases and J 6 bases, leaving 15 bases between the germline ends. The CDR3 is CASSFMGGRFQPQHF. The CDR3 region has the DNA TGTGCCAGCAGCTTTATGGGGGGGCGGTTTCAGCCCCAGCATTTT. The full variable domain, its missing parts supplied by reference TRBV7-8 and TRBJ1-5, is GAGVSQSPRYKVAKRGQDVALRCDPISGHVSLFWYQQALGQGPEFLTYFQNEAQLDKSGLPSDRFFAERPEGSVSTLKIQRTQQEDSAVYLCASSFMGGRFQPQHFGDGTRLSIL.

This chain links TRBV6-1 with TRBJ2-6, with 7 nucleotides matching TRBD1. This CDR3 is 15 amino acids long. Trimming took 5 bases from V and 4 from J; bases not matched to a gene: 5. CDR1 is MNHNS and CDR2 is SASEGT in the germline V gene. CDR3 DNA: TGTGCCAGCAGTCAAACAGGGGTAGGGGCCAACGTCCTGACTTTC. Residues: CASSQTGVGANVLTF.

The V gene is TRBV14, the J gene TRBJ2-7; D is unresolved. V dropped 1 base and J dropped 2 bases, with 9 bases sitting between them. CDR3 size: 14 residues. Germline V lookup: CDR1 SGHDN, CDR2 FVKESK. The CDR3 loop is CASSQGVCPYEQYF. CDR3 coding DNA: TGTGCCAGCAGCCAAGGAGTGTGTCCCTACGAGCAGTACTTC.

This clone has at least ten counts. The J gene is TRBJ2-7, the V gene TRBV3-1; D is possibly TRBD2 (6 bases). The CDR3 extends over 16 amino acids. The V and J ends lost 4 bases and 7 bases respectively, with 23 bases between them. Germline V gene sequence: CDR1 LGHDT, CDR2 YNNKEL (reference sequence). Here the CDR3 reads CASSRRTGTGLREQYF. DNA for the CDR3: TGTGCCAGCAGCCGTCGTACGGGGACTGGTCTCAGGGAGCAGTACTTC.

CDR3 sequence reads: CASSLIRDTGYTF. The CDR3 DNA reads TGTGCCAGCAGCCTCATCAGGGATACAGGCTACACCTTC. The chain carries TRBV28 and TRBJ1-2, with D perhaps matching TRBD1 (5 bases). Germline V gene lookup returns CDR1 MDHEN and CDR2 SYDVKM. The V end lost 6 bases, the J end lost 8 bases, and 16 bases lay between the germline ends. The CDR3 sequence is 13 residues long.

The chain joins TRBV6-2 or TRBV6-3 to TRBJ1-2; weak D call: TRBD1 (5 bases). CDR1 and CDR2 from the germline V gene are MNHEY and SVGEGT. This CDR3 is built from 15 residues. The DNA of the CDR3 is TGTGACTGCAGTACCAGGTCAGGGCAAGCCTATGGCTACACCTTC. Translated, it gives CDCSTRSGQAYGYTF.

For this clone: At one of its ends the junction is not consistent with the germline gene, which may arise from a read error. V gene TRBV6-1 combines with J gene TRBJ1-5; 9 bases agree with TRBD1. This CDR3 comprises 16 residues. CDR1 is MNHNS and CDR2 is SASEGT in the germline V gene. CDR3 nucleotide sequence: TGTGCCAGCAGTCGCGCTGGGACAGGGCCCAATCAGCACCAGCATTTT. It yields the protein CASSRAGTGPNQHQHF.

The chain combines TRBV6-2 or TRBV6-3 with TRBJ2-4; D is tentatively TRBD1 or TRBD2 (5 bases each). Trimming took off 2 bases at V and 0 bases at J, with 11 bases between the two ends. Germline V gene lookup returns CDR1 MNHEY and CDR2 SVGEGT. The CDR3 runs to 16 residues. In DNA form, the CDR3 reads TGTGCCAGCAGTTACCCCCCCGGGACAGCCAAAAACATTCAGTACTTC. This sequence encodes CASSYPPGTAKNIQYF.

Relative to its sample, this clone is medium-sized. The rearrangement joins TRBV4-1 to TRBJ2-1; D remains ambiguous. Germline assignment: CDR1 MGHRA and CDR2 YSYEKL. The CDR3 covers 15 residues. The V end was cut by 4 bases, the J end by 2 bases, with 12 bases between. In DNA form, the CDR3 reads TGCGCCAGCAGCCGCCCCGTATATGCCTACAATGAGCAGTTCTTC. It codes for CASSRPVYAYNEQFF.

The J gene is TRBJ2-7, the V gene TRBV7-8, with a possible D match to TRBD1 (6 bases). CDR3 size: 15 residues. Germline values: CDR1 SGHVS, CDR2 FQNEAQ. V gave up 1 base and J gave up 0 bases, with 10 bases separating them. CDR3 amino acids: CASSLETGASYEQYF. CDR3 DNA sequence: TGTGCCAGCAGCTTAGAGACAGGTGCCTCCTACGAGCAGTACTTC.

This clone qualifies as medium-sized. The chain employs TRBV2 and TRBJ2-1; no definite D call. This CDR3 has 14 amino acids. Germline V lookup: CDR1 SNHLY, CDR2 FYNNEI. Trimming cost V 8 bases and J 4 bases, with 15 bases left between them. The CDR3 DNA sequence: TGTGCCAGCGTTTTAAGTTCCGGTTACAATGAGCAGTTCTTC. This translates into CASVLSSGYNEQFF.

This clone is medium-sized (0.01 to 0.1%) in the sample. CDR3 DNA sequence: TGTGCCAGCAGTTACTTAGCGGGGTCGAACACCGGGGAGCTGTTTTTT. Its protein product is CASSYLAGSNTGELFF. The V and J genes are TRBV6-5 and TRBJ2-2, with 8 bases fitting TRBD2. The CDR3 is made up of 16 amino acids. Germline V gene data show CDR1 as MNHEY and CDR2 as SVGAGI. Trimming cost V 1 base and J 0 bases; bases outside gene matches: 1.

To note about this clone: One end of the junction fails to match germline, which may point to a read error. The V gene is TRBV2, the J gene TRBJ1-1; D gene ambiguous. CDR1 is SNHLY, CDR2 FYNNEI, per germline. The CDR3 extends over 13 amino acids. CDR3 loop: CASSEFADAESFF. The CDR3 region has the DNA TGTGCCAGCAGTGAGTTCGCGGACGCTGAATCTTTCTTT.

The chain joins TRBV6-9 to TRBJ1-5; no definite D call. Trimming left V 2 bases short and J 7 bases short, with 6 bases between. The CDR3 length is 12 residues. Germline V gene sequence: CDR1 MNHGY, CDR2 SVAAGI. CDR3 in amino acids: CASSYIGQPQHF. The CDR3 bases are TGTGCCAGCAGTTATATAGGACAGCCCCAGCATTTT.

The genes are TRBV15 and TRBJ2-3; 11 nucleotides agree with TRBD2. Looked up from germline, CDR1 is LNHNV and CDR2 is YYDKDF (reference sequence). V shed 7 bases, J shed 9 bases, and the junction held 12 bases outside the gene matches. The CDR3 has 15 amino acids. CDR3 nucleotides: TGTGCCACCAAGGGACTAGCGGCCGGGGAGGACACGCAGTATTTT. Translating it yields CATKGLAAGEDTQYF.